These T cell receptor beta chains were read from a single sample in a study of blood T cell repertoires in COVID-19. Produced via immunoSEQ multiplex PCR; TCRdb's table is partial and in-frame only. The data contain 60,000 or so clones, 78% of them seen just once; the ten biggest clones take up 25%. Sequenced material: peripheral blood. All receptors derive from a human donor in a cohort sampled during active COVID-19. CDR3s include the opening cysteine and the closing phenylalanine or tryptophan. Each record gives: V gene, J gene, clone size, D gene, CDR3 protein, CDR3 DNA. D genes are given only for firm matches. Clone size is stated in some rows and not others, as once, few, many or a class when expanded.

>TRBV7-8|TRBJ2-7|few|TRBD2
CASSLSGGGVAYEQYF
TGTGCCAGCAGCCTAAGCGGGGGGGGAGTGGCCTACGAGCAGTACTTC
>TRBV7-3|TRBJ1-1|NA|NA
CASSLQGALEAFF
TGTGCCAGCAGCCTACAGGGAGCACTTGAAGCTTTCTTT
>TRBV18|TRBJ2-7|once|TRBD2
CASSPPLSGSGLSYEQYF
TGTGCCAGCTCACCACCTCTTAGCGGGAGTGGTCTCTCCTACGAGCAGTACTTC
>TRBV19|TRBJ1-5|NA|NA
CASSMGRANQPQHF
TGTGCCAGTAGTATGGGCAGGGCCAATCAGCCCCAGCATTTT
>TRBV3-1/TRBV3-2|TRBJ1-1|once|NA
CASSQWGVNTEAFF
TGTGCCAGCAGCCAATGGGGCGTGAACACTGAAGCTTTCTTT
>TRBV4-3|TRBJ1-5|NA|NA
CASSQDRVGDRGNQPQHF
TGCGCCAGCAGCCAAGATCGGGTAGGGGATCGGGGCAATCAGCCCCAGCATTTT
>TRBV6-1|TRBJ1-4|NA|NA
CASNSGATNEKLFF
TGTGCCAGCAATTCGGGGGCAACTAATGAAAAACTGTTTTTT
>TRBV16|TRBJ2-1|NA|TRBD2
CASSHPIAGGTYNEQFF
TGTGCCAGCAGCCATCCAATAGCGGGAGGAACCTACAATGAGCAGTTCTTC
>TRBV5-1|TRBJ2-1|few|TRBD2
CASSLDPASGTLGYNEQFF
TGCGCCAGCAGCTTGGACCCGGCTAGCGGGACTTTAGGCTACAATGAGCAGTTCTTC
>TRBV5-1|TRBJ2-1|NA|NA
CASSLESGGTYNEQFF
TGCGCCAGCAGCTTGGAATCAGGGGGGACCTACAATGAGCAGTTCTTC
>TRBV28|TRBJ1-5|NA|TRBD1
CASSLVGQAGQPQHF
TGTGCCAGCAGTTTAGTTGGACAGGCGGGACAGCCCCAGCATTTT
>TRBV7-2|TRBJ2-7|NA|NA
CASRTDRGIAEQYF
TGTGCCAGCAGGACGGATCGGGGGATAGCCGAGCAGTACTTC
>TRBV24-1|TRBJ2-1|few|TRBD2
CATSDLTSGKLFF
TGTGCCACCAGTGACTTGACTAGCGGGAAGCTGTTCTTC